This T cell receptor beta chain was sequenced for a study of OX40 agonist ivuxolimab in advanced cancers. About the research overall: Participants could have had prior anti-PD-1, anti-PD-L1 or anti-CTLA-4 therapy, and less than 45% had some. Partial responses occurred in three patients (one hepatocellular carcinoma, two cutaneous melanoma). Whole-study results and caveats: Among the lowest levels of clonal expansion were found in partial responders at 0.1-3.0 mg/kg. Clonal expansion was seen in CD4+ and CD8+ blood T cells by week 6 at 0.1 to 3.0 mg/kg.

Only in-frame clones appear in the TCRdb table, and some are missing; sequencing was by immunoSEQ multiplex PCR. This sample has over 100,000 clones, with around 89% found just once. Regarding this clone: The antigen is unknown.

CDR3 length: 16 residues. Germline CDR1 reads SGHVS; CDR2 reads FQNEAQ. Trimming removed 1 base at V and 6 bases at J, with 13 bases between. This chain links TRBV7-8 with TRBJ1-6, with D unresolved. The TCR comes from an adult with an advanced solid tumor such as melanoma, head and neck, liver or kidney cancer. The sample in question was CD4+ or CD8+ T cells sorted from blood, obtained in a trial of the OX40 agonist ivuxolimab. The CDR3 DNA follows: TGTGCCAGCAGCTTAGAAGTTCAGGCACTTAATTCACCCCTCCACTTT. This encodes CASSLEVQALNSPLHF. Full variable domain (missing parts from reference TRBV7-8 and TRBJ1-6): GAGVSQSPRYKVAKRGQDVALRCDPISGHVSLFWYQQALGQGPEFLTYFQNEAQLDKSGLPSDRFFAERPEGSVSTLKIQRTQQEDSAVYLCASSLEVQALNSPLHFGNGTRLTVT.